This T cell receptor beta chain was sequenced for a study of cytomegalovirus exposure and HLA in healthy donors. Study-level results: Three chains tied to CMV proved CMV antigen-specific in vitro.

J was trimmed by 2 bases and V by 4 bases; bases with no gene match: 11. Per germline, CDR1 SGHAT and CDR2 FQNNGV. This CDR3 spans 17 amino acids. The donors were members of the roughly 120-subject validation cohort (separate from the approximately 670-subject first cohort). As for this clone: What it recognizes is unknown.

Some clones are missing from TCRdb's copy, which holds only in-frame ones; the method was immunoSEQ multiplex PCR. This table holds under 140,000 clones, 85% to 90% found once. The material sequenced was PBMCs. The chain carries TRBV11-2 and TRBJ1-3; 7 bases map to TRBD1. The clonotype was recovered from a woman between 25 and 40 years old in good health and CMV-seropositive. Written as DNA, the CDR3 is TGTGCCAGCAGCTCGCCGGGATACAGGGGTGCTGGAAACACCATATATTTT. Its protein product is CASSSPGYRGAGNTIYF.